This passage covers 11 T cell receptor beta chains from one sample sequenced in a study of cytomegalovirus exposure and HLA in healthy donors. PCR employed 60 Vbeta and 13 Jbeta primers. Here immunoSEQ multiplex PCR was the method, and the copy in TCRdb shows in-frame clones only, minus some. Of 150,000 to 200,000 clones in the sample, approximately 80% were seen once. The source material was PBMCs. All receptors come from a woman aged 18-29 years in good health and CMV-seropositive.

This clone was recorded only once. The rearrangement links TRBV7-2 to TRBJ1-1; 11 bases are shared with TRBD1. Trimming cost V 5 bases and J 6 bases; bases outside gene matches: 5. Germline CDR1 is SGHTA and CDR2 is FQGNSA. This CDR3 contains 14 residues. The CDR3 region has the DNA TGTGCCAGCAGCCGGGACAGGGGGGATCCTGAAGCTTTCTTT. Its protein is CASSRDRGDPEAFF.

CDR3 amino acids: CASSLQTGGSGEQYF. The CDR3 region has the DNA TGTGCCAGCAGTCTTCAGACAGGGGGCTCTGGTGAGCAGTACTTC. The chain uses TRBV6-1 and TRBJ2-7; 10 bases align to TRBD1. Trimming at V came to 5 bases and at J to 7 bases, leaving 11 bases not matched to a gene. This CDR3 spans 15 amino acids. The germline CDR1 and CDR2 sequences are MNHNS and SASEGT.

The chain uses TRBV11-2 and TRBJ1-1, with D uncertain. The CDR3 length is 17 residues. CDR1 and CDR2 from the germline V gene are SGHAT and FQNNGV. Trimming removed 3 bases at V and 1 base at J, with 18 bases between. CDR3 region: CASSFLGSWTGNTEAFF. In DNA form, the CDR3 reads TGTGCCAGCAGCTTCTTGGGTAGTTGGACTGGGAACACTGAAGCTTTCTTT. Full variable domain (rest looked up from reference TRBV11-2 and TRBJ1-1): EAGVAQSPRYKIIEKRQSVAFWCNPISGHATLYWYQQILGQGPKLLIQFQNNGVVDDSQLPKDRFSAERLKGVDSTLKIQPAKLEDSAVYLCASSFLGSWTGNTEAFFGQGTRLTVV.

The chain is built from TRBV5-1 and TRBJ2-2; D may be TRBD2 (5 bases). Between the trimmed V and J ends, which lost 7 bases and 5 bases, there was a span of 9 bases. The germline CDR1 and CDR2 sequences are SGHRS and YFSETQ. The CDR3 extends over 12 amino acids. CDR3 amino acids: CASQRETGELFF. Written as DNA, the CDR3 is TGCGCCAGCCAGAGGGAGACCGGGGAGCTGTTTTTT.

This chain uses TRBV5-1 with TRBJ2-1; 9 bases are shared with TRBD1. Germline assignment: CDR1 SGHRS and CDR2 YFSETQ. The CDR3 extends over 14 amino acids. The junction had 9 bases not matched to a gene; V was cut back by 6 bases and J by 8 bases. The CDR3 DNA reads TGCGCCAGCAACCTACTACAGGGGGCCGATGAGCAGTTCTTC. It specifies CASNLLQGADEQFF.

This clone was seen only once. This rearrangement joins TRBV5-1 to TRBJ1-3; possibly TRBD1 for D (5 bases). Germline V lookup: CDR1 SGHRS, CDR2 YFSETQ. V shed 4 bases and J shed 0 bases, with 11 bases lying between them. The CDR3 sequence is 15 residues long. The CDR3 DNA follows: TGCGCCAGCAGCCCCGGGGGGAGCTCTGGAAACACCATATATTTT. Translation: CASSPGGSSGNTIYF.

The V call is TRBV6-7, the J call TRBJ1-5; 9 bases agree with TRBD1. TRBV6-7 is sorted into the ORF group, with uncertain function. V trimming: 6 bases; J trimming: 3 bases; junction bases outside the gene matches: 18. There are 19 residues in the CDR3. The CDR3 sequence: CASRILYSNRGPFNQPQHF. CDR3 sequence (DNA): TGTGCCAGCAGGATCCTTTACTCGAACAGGGGGCCGTTCAATCAGCCCCAGCATTTT.

The gene calls are TRBV19 and TRBJ1-1, with a possible D match to TRBD1 (5 bases). Germline V gene sequence: CDR1 LNHDA, CDR2 SQIVND (reference sequence). The V gene lost 5 bases and the J gene lost 5 bases, with 15 bases spanning the gap. This CDR3 has 14 amino acids. The CDR3 region has the DNA TGTGCCAGTAGTCACGGACAAAAGGTGACTGAAGCTTTCTTT. Amino acid sequence: CASSHGQKVTEAFF.

With regard to this clone: Other DNA sequences within the sample encode an identical CDR3. V and J are TRBV4-2 and TRBJ1-4, with 8 nucleotides matching TRBD1. The CDR3 runs 19 residues. V was clipped by 1 base and J by 7 bases; unmatched bases: 17. Germline V gene lookup returns CDR1 LGHNA and CDR2 YNFKEQ. CDR3 region: CASSQAGGGLGGDIEKLFF. DNA of the CDR3: TGTGCCAGCAGCCAAGCAGGGGGCGGTTTGGGTGGCGACATTGAAAAACTGTTTTTT.

This sequence joins TRBV5-6 and TRBJ1-6, with 7 bases identical to TRBD1. The V gene's germline CDR1 is SGHDT and CDR2 YYEEEE. CDR3 size: 14 residues. V was clipped by 2 bases and J by 13 bases; unmatched bases: 9. In DNA form, the CDR3 reads TGTGCCAGCAGCTTCCAGACAGGGAAGTTCCCCCTCCACTTT. Protein sequence: CASSFQTGKFPLHF.

Only a few counts were recorded for this clone. This sequence joins TRBV18 and TRBJ2-7; unclear D gene. CDR3 size: 13 residues. Germline loops: CDR1 KGHSH, CDR2 LQKENI. Trimming removed 3 bases from V and 1 base from J, with 7 bases in between. The CDR3 spells CASSPPGSYEQYF. The CDR3 region has the DNA TGTGCCAGCTCACCTCCAGGATCCTACGAGCAGTACTTC.